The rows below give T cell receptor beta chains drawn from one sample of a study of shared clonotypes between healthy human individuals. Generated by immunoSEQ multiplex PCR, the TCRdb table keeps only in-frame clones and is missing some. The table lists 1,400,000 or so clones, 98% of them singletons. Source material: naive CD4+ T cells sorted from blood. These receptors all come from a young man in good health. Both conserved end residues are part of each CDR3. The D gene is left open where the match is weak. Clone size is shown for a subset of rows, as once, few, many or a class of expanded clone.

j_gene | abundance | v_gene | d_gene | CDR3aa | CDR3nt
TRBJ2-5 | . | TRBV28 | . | CASSAWETQYF | TGTGCCAGCAGTGCGTGGGAGACCCAGTACTTC
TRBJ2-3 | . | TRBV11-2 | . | CASSLVTDTQYF | TGTGCCAGCAGCTTAGTCACAGATACGCAGTATTTT
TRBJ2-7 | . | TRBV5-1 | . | CASSVNSGTQGYEQYF | TGCGCCAGCAGCGTAAATTCCGGGACACAGGGCTACGAGCAGTACTTC
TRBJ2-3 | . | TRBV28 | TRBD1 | CASSLDRERADTQYF | TGTGCCAGCAGTTTGGACAGGGAGAGGGCAGATACGCAGTATTTT
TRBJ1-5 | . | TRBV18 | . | CASSPSDYGNQPQHF | TGTGCCAGCTCACCCAGCGACTACGGCAATCAGCCCCAGCATTTT
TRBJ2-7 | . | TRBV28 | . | CASSPRGRGPYEQYF | TGTGCCAGCAGTCCCCGGGGCCGCGGACCATACGAGCAGTACTTC
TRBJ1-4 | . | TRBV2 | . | CASSARAREKLFF | TGTGCCAGCAGCGCTAGGGCGAGGGAAAAACTGTTTTTT
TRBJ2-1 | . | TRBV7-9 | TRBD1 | CASITTGGNYNEQFF | TGTGCCAGCATCACTACAGGGGGCAACTACAATGAGCAGTTCTTC
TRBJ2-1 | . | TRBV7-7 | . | CASSLGGFPHNEQFF | TGTGCCAGCAGCTTAGGGGGTTTCCCTCACAATGAGCAGTTCTTC
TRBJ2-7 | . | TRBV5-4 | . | CASSLIVVGQSYEQYF | TGTGCCAGCAGCTTAATAGTAGTTGGGCAGTCCTACGAGCAGTACTTC
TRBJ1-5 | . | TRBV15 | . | CATNRATSNQPQHF | TGTGCCACCAACAGGGCCACTAGCAATCAGCCCCAGCATTTT
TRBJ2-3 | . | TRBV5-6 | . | CASSSSGVEADTQYF | TGTGCCAGCAGCTCTTCAGGGGTGGAGGCAGATACGCAGTATTTT
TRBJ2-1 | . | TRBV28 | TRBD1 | CASRLDRGQQFF | TGTGCCAGCAGACTGGACAGGGGCCAGCAGTTCTTC
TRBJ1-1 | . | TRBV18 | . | CASSPPGGTEAFF | TGTGCCAGCTCACCACCAGGGGGCACTGAAGCTTTCTTT
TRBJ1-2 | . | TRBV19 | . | CASSVDKGQGGYTF | TGTGCCAGTAGTGTGGACAAGGGCCAGGGTGGCTACACCTTC
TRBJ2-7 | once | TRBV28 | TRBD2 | CASSLLTSGRVYEQYF | TGTGCCAGCAGTCTCCTGACTAGCGGGAGGGTCTACGAGCAGTACTTC
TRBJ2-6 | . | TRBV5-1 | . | CASSLDRVSGANVLTF | TGCGCCAGCAGCTTGGACCGGGTCTCCGGGGCCAACGTCCTGACTTTC
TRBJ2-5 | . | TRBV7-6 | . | CASSSTSRKAGKETQYF | TGTGCCAGCAGCTCGACCTCCCGAAAGGCAGGGAAAGAGACCCAGTACTTC
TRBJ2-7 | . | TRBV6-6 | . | CASSYVSVIHSYEQYF | TGTGCCAGCAGTTACGTTTCGGTTATCCACTCCTACGAGCAGTACTTC
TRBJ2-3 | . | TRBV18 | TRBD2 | CASSGGADTQYF | TGTGCCAGCTCAGGGGGGGCAGATACGCAGTATTTT
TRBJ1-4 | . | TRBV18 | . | CASSPPGTATNEKLFF | TGTGCCAGCTCGCCGCCCGGAACTGCAACTAATGAAAAACTGTTTTTT
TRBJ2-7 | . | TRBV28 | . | CASSSPGQNYEQYF | TGTGCCAGCAGTTCCCCTGGACAGAACTACGAGCAGTACTTC
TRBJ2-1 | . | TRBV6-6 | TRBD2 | CASTLAGVYNEQFF | TGTGCCAGCACTCTAGCGGGGGTTTACAATGAGCAGTTCTTC
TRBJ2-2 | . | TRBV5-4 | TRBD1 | CASSWTGGTGELFF | TGTGCCAGCAGCTGGACAGGGGGGACCGGGGAGCTGTTTTTT
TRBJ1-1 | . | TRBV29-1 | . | CSDMLGADTEAFF | TGCAGCGACATGCTGGGGGCAGACACTGAAGCTTTCTTT
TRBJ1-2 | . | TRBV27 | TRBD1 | CASSFKRGTGIYGYTF | TGTGCCAGCAGTTTCAAACGCGGGACAGGTATCTATGGCTACACCTTC
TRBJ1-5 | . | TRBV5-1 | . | CASSWEGTQPQHF | TGCGCCAGCAGCTGGGAGGGCACTCAGCCCCAGCATTTT
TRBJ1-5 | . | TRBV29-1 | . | CSVADSLNQPQHF | TGCAGCGTTGCGGACAGTCTCAATCAGCCCCAGCATTTT